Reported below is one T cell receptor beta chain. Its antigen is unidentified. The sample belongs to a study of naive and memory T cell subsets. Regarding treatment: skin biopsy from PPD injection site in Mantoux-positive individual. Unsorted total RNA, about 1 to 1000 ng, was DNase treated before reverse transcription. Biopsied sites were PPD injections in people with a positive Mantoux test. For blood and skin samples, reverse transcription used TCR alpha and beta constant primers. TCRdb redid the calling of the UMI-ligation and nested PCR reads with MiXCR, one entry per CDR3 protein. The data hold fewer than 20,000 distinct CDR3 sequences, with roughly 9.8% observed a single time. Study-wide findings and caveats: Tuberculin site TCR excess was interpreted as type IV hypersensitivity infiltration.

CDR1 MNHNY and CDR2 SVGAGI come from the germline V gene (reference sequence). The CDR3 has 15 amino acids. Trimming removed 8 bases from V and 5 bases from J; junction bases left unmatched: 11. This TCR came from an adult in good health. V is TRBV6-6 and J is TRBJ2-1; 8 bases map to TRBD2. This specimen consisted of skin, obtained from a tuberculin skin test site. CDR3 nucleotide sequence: TGTGCCAGCGCAAATATAGCGGGGAGGAACAATGAGCAGTTCTTC. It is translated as CASANIAGRNNEQFF.